Listed below are T cell receptor beta chains from one sample, sequenced in a study of blood T cell repertoires in COVID-19. Sequencing was performed with immunoSEQ multiplex PCR; in TCRdb, only in-frame clones are kept and a portion is missing. The sample holds approximately 230,000 clones; about nine tenths are singletons and the top ten take over 2%. The source material was peripheral blood. These receptors all come from a young man who had recovered from COVID-19. The CDR3 runs from the conserved cysteine through the conserved F or W. The D gene is left open where the match is weak. Clone size is not always given. Where it is, it says once, few, many or a class for expanded clones.

J gene: TRBJ2-3
D gene: TRBD2
clone size: -
V gene: TRBV18
CDR3 DNA: TGTGCCAGCCGAAGGGCGGGGGGGCCCACAGATACGCAGTATTTT
CDR3 protein: CASRRAGGPTDTQYF

J gene: TRBJ2-3
D gene: TRBD2
clone size: few
V gene: TRBV3-1/TRBV3-2
CDR3 DNA: TGTGCCAGCAGCTGGCGACTAGCGGACACAGATACGCAGTATTTT
CDR3 protein: CASSWRLADTDTQYF

J gene: TRBJ2-7
D gene: -
clone size: -
V gene: TRBV19
CDR3 DNA: TGTGCCAGTAGTAGAACCGGGGACTACGAGCAGTACTTC
CDR3 protein: CASSRTGDYEQYF

J gene: TRBJ2-3
D gene: TRBD1
clone size: -
V gene: TRBV10-1
CDR3 DNA: TGCGCCAGCAGGAGGGACAGGGGTACAGATACGCAGTATTTT
CDR3 protein: CASRRDRGTDTQYF

J gene: TRBJ1-5
D gene: -
clone size: -
V gene: TRBV12-3/TRBV12-4
CDR3 DNA: TGTGCCAGCAGTTTACCCGATCAGCCCCAGCATTTT
CDR3 protein: CASSLPDQPQHF

J gene: TRBJ2-7
D gene: TRBD1
clone size: -
V gene: TRBV6-5
CDR3 DNA: TGTGCCAGCAGGGATGACGCAGGGGGTGGTTACGAGCAGTACTTC
CDR3 protein: CASRDDAGGGYEQYF

J gene: TRBJ1-2
D gene: -
clone size: -
V gene: TRBV5-6
CDR3 DNA: TGTGCCAGCAGTTTCCTAAGGGGCTATGGCTACACCTTC
CDR3 protein: CASSFLRGYGYTF

J gene: TRBJ1-2
D gene: TRBD1
clone size: many
V gene: TRBV6-2/TRBV6-3
CDR3 DNA: TGTGCCAGCAGCCTCTCACCGGGACAGGTAATCCATGGCTACACCTTC
CDR3 protein: CASSLSPGQVIHGYTF

J gene: TRBJ1-3
D gene: -
clone size: few
V gene: TRBV7-2
CDR3 DNA: TGTGCCAGCAGCTTACGCGTTAGCTCTGGAAACACCATATATTTT
CDR3 protein: CASSLRVSSGNTIYF

J gene: TRBJ1-1
D gene: -
clone size: -
V gene: TRBV4-1
CDR3 DNA: TGCGCCAGCAGCCAATCCGAGCAGGGCATCAGTGAAGCTTTCTTT
CDR3 protein: CASSQSEQGISEAFF

J gene: TRBJ1-1
D gene: -
clone size: -
V gene: TRBV18
CDR3 DNA: TGTGCCAGCTCACCTGCTGGGGGGGACACTGAAGCTTTCTTT
CDR3 protein: CASSPAGGDTEAFF

J gene: TRBJ2-7
D gene: -
clone size: -
V gene: TRBV6-5
CDR3 DNA: TGTGCCAGCAGTTACGGGACAATATCCTACGAGCAGTACTTC
CDR3 protein: CASSYGTISYEQYF

J gene: TRBJ2-7
D gene: -
clone size: once
V gene: TRBV28
CDR3 DNA: TGTGCCAGCACTATAGGGACAAGAGCTAGGGAGCAGTACTTC
CDR3 protein: CASTIGTRAREQYF

J gene: TRBJ1-1
D gene: -
clone size: -
V gene: TRBV11-3
CDR3 DNA: TGTGCCAGCAGTCCGAGTTTGGACGGGGGGAGCACTGAAGCTTTCTTT
CDR3 protein: CASSPSLDGGSTEAFF

J gene: TRBJ1-1
D gene: -
clone size: -
V gene: TRBV18
CDR3 DNA: TGTGCCAGCTCCCCCTCAGAGGACACTGAAGCTTTCTTT
CDR3 protein: CASSPSEDTEAFF

J gene: TRBJ2-7
D gene: -
clone size: -
V gene: TRBV10-2
CDR3 DNA: TGCGCCAGCAGTGAACAGACAATATCCTACGAGCAGTACTTC
CDR3 protein: CASSEQTISYEQYF

J gene: TRBJ2-7
D gene: TRBD1
clone size: once
V gene: TRBV11-2
CDR3 DNA: TGTGCCAGCATGGATCTAGGGGGCCCTTCCTACGAGCAGTACTTC
CDR3 protein: CASMDLGGPSYEQYF

J gene: TRBJ2-3
D gene: TRBD1
clone size: -
V gene: TRBV5-5
CDR3 DNA: TGTGCCAGCAGCTTGGTGAGACAGGGCGGGGATACGCAGTATTTT
CDR3 protein: CASSLVRQGGDTQYF

J gene: TRBJ2-3
D gene: TRBD2
clone size: -
V gene: TRBV5-4
CDR3 DNA: TGTGCCAGCAGCTTGCCGACTAGCGATACGCAGTATTTT
CDR3 protein: CASSLPTSDTQYF

J gene: TRBJ1-2
D gene: TRBD1
clone size: -
V gene: TRBV2
CDR3 DNA: TGTGCCAGCACATCAAGACAGGGGGATGGCTACACCTTC
CDR3 protein: CASTSRQGDGYTF

J gene: TRBJ1-4
D gene: -
clone size: once
V gene: TRBV14
CDR3 DNA: TGTGCCAGCAGTGGGGGCTTGAATGAAAAACTGTTTTTT
CDR3 protein: CASSGGLNEKLFF

J gene: TRBJ1-5
D gene: -
clone size: -
V gene: TRBV5-6
CDR3 DNA: TGTGCCAGCAGCTTGAGGATCCAGGCTCCTACCAATCAGCCCCAGCATTTT
CDR3 protein: CASSLRIQAPTNQPQHF

J gene: TRBJ2-2
D gene: TRBD1
clone size: -
V gene: TRBV20-1
CDR3 DNA: TGCAGTGCTAGTGGACAGGGGGCGTGGACCGGGGAGCTGTTTTTT
CDR3 protein: CSASGQGAWTGELFF

J gene: TRBJ2-3
D gene: -
clone size: -
V gene: TRBV12-5
CDR3 DNA: TGTGCTAGTGGTTTCGGTACCGGTCCGTCAGATACGCAGTATTTT
CDR3 protein: CASGFGTGPSDTQYF

J gene: TRBJ2-7
D gene: -
clone size: -
V gene: TRBV19
CDR3 DNA: TGTGCCAGTAGTACCGGGACAACAGGGCCTGAGGAGTACTTC
CDR3 protein: CASSTGTTGPEEYF

J gene: TRBJ1-3
D gene: -
clone size: -
V gene: TRBV5-1
CDR3 DNA: TGCGCCAGCAGCTTGCAACAGGGATCCCACGGGAACACCATATATTTT
CDR3 protein: CASSLQQGSHGNTIYF

J gene: TRBJ1-5
D gene: -
clone size: -
V gene: TRBV2
CDR3 DNA: TGTGCCAGCGGAGACCTTATATATAGCAATCAGCCCCAGCATTTT
CDR3 protein: CASGDLIYSNQPQHF

J gene: TRBJ2-7
D gene: -
clone size: -
V gene: TRBV6-2/TRBV6-3
CDR3 DNA: TGTGCCAGCAGCTTACAGGGACCCTCCTACGAGCAGTACTTC
CDR3 protein: CASSLQGPSYEQYF

J gene: TRBJ2-7
D gene: TRBD2
clone size: -
V gene: TRBV6-2/TRBV6-3
CDR3 DNA: TGTGCCAGCAGCCCTTGGGGAGTCGGGGGGGCCTACGAGCAGTACTTC
CDR3 protein: CASSPWGVGGAYEQYF

J gene: TRBJ2-2
D gene: TRBD2
clone size: -
V gene: TRBV25-1
CDR3 DNA: TGTGCCAGCTCCCTCAGCGGGGCGGCCGGGGAGCTGTTTTTT
CDR3 protein: CASSLSGAAGELFF

J gene: TRBJ1-3
D gene: -
clone size: -
V gene: TRBV7-6
CDR3 DNA: TGTGCCAGCAGCCCCAGACAGGCCCGGTCTGGAAACACCATATATTTT
CDR3 protein: CASSPRQARSGNTIYF

J gene: TRBJ2-1
D gene: TRBD1
clone size: few
V gene: TRBV7-9
CDR3 DNA: TGTGCCAGCAGCCCCGGACAGGGGGGGAACAATGAGCAGTTCTTC
CDR3 protein: CASSPGQGGNNEQFF

J gene: TRBJ1-5
D gene: -
clone size: -
V gene: TRBV6-8
CDR3 DNA: TGTGCCAGCAGCTGGGGACACCATAGCAATCAGCCCCAGCATTTT
CDR3 protein: CASSWGHHSNQPQHF

J gene: TRBJ2-5
D gene: TRBD2
clone size: -
V gene: TRBV3-1/TRBV3-2
CDR3 DNA: TGTGCCAGCAGCACCTACCTAGCCCCGGCCGGGACTAGCGAAAAAGAGACCCAGTACTTC
CDR3 protein: CASSTYLAPAGTSEKETQYF

J gene: TRBJ1-5
D gene: -
clone size: -
V gene: TRBV19
CDR3 DNA: TGTGCCAGTAGTATAATCAGGGGCGGGAGCAATCAGCCCCAGCATTTT
CDR3 protein: CASSIIRGGSNQPQHF

J gene: TRBJ2-1
D gene: -
clone size: -
V gene: TRBV21-1
CDR3 DNA: TGTGCCAGCAGCAATCTACGCGGGGCCGGCAATGAGCAGTTCTTC
CDR3 protein: CASSNLRGAGNEQFF

J gene: TRBJ1-2
D gene: -
clone size: once
V gene: TRBV12-3/TRBV12-4
CDR3 DNA: TGTGCCAGCAGTCCCAGGGGCCACTATGGCTACACCTTC
CDR3 protein: CASSPRGHYGYTF

J gene: TRBJ1-2
D gene: TRBD1
clone size: -
V gene: TRBV12-3/TRBV12-4
CDR3 DNA: TGTGCCAGTTCGGAACAGGGGAACTATGGCTACACCTTC
CDR3 protein: CASSEQGNYGYTF

J gene: TRBJ2-2
D gene: -
clone size: once
V gene: TRBV9
CDR3 DNA: TGTGCCAGTTCAGGGATTTCGAACACCGGGGAGCTGTTTTTT
CDR3 protein: CASSGISNTGELFF

J gene: TRBJ1-4
D gene: -
clone size: -
V gene: TRBV6-6
CDR3 DNA: TGTGCCAGCAGTCAGGGGCAAGGGGGTGAAAAACTGTTTTTT
CDR3 protein: CASSQGQGGEKLFF

J gene: TRBJ1-1
D gene: TRBD1
clone size: -
V gene: TRBV11-2
CDR3 DNA: TGTGCCAGCAGCCTACAGGGGCCTACTTCGAACACTGAAGCTTTCTTT
CDR3 protein: CASSLQGPTSNTEAFF

J gene: TRBJ1-2
D gene: TRBD1
clone size: -
V gene: TRBV27
CDR3 DNA: TGTGCCAGCAGTTCTCTTCTTGCGGGACAGGAGAACGGCTACACCTTC
CDR3 protein: CASSSLLAGQENGYTF

J gene: TRBJ1-2
D gene: TRBD1
clone size: -
V gene: TRBV6-5
CDR3 DNA: TGTGCCAGCAGTTACTGGGGTGGACAGGGGGCTGGAGGCTACACCTTC
CDR3 protein: CASSYWGGQGAGGYTF

J gene: TRBJ1-4
D gene: -
clone size: -
V gene: TRBV4-3
CDR3 DNA: TGCGCCAGCAATAAGGAACTTAGGGAGTTGGGTAATGAAAAACTGTTTTTT
CDR3 protein: CASNKELRELGNEKLFF

J gene: TRBJ2-2
D gene: TRBD2
clone size: few
V gene: TRBV15
CDR3 DNA: TGTGCCACCAGCAGACGACTAGCGGGCTTTAACACCGGGGAGCTGTTTTTT
CDR3 protein: CATSRRLAGFNTGELFF

J gene: TRBJ1-1
D gene: TRBD1
clone size: -
V gene: TRBV30
CDR3 DNA: TGTGCCTGGAGACAACAGGGGGTGAACACTGAAGCTTTCTTT
CDR3 protein: CAWRQQGVNTEAFF

J gene: TRBJ2-2
D gene: -
clone size: -
V gene: TRBV9
CDR3 DNA: TGTGCCAGCAGCGGACGGCGGAGGGGCGCGAACACCGGGGAGCTGTTTTTT
CDR3 protein: CASSGRRRGANTGELFF

J gene: TRBJ2-5
D gene: -
clone size: -
V gene: TRBV28
CDR3 DNA: TGTGCCAGCAGTAGAGAGACAGAGGAAGAGACCCAGTACTTC
CDR3 protein: CASSRETEEETQYF

J gene: TRBJ2-2
D gene: TRBD1
clone size: once
V gene: TRBV19
CDR3 DNA: TGTGCCAGTAGTACTGGGGCTATGACAGGGGTCGGCACCGGGGAGCTGTTTTTT
CDR3 protein: CASSTGAMTGVGTGELFF

J gene: TRBJ1-2
D gene: TRBD1
clone size: -
V gene: TRBV6-6
CDR3 DNA: TGTGCCAGCAGTTACGAGGACAGGTACTATGGCTACACCTTC
CDR3 protein: CASSYEDRYYGYTF

J gene: TRBJ2-3
D gene: TRBD2
clone size: -
V gene: TRBV5-4
CDR3 DNA: TGTGCCAGCAGCGACGGACTAGCGGGGGCACACGCAGATACGCAGTATTTT
CDR3 protein: CASSDGLAGAHADTQYF

J gene: TRBJ2-7
D gene: TRBD1
clone size: -
V gene: TRBV10-3
CDR3 DNA: TGTGCCATCAGTGTCTCGTTTAGGAACAGGGGAACCTACGAGCAGTACTTC
CDR3 protein: CAISVSFRNRGTYEQYF

J gene: TRBJ1-1
D gene: -
clone size: -
V gene: TRBV19
CDR3 DNA: TGTGCCAGTAGAGGGTTGGCAGGGTTTGAGGTGGACACTGAAGCTTTCTTT
CDR3 protein: CASRGLAGFEVDTEAFF

J gene: TRBJ1-4
D gene: -
clone size: -
V gene: TRBV5-1
CDR3 DNA: TGCGCCAGCAGCCTAGGCACGACTAATGAAAAACTGTTTTTT
CDR3 protein: CASSLGTTNEKLFF

J gene: TRBJ1-1
D gene: TRBD1
clone size: -
V gene: TRBV24-1
CDR3 DNA: TGTGCCACTACTACCGGGACAGGGGGCTTCAGGGACACTGAAGCTTTCTTT
CDR3 protein: CATTTGTGGFRDTEAFF

J gene: TRBJ2-4
D gene: TRBD2
clone size: -
V gene: TRBV27
CDR3 DNA: TGTGCCAGCAGTTTATGGTCCGGGCTAGCGGGAAACATTCAGTACTTC
CDR3 protein: CASSLWSGLAGNIQYF

J gene: TRBJ2-1
D gene: -
clone size: -
V gene: TRBV10-1
CDR3 DNA: TGCGCCAGCAGTGAGTCCCCTAGCAGCCTTGGGAATGAGCAGTTCTTC
CDR3 protein: CASSESPSSLGNEQFF

J gene: TRBJ1-6
D gene: TRBD1
clone size: -
V gene: TRBV3-1/TRBV3-2
CDR3 DNA: TGTGCCAGCAGCCCCGACAGGGTATCGGCACCCCTCCACTTT
CDR3 protein: CASSPDRVSAPLHF

J gene: TRBJ2-1
D gene: -
clone size: few
V gene: TRBV5-1
CDR3 DNA: TGCGCCAGCAGCTTGGGCCGGGGGAGTTTCTACAATGAGCAGTTCTTC
CDR3 protein: CASSLGRGSFYNEQFF